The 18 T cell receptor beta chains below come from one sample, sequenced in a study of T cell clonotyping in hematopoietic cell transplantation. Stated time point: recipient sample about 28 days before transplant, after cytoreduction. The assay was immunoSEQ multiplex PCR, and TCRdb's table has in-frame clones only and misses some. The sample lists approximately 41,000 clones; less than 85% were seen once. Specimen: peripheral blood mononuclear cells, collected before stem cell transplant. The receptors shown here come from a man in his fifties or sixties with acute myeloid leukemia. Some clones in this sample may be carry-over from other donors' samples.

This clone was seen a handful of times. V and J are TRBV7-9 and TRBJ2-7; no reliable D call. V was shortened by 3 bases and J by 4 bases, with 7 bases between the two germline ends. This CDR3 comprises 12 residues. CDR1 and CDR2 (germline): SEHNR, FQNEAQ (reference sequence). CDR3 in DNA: TGTGCCAGCAGCTTTATAGGTTACGAGCAGTACTTC. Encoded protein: CASSFIGYEQYF.

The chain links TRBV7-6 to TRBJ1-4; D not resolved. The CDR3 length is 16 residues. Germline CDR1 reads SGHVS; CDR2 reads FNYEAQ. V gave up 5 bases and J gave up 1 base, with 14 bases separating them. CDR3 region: CASSLFGGETNEKLFF. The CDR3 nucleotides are TGTGCCAGCAGCCTCTTCGGAGGCGAAACTAATGAAAAACTGTTTTTT.

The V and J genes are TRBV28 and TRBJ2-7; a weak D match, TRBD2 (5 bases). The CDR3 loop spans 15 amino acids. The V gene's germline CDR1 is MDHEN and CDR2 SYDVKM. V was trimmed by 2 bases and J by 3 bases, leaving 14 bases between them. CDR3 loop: CASSLGLPRRYEQYF. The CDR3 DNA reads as TGTGCCAGCAGTTTAGGACTCCCGAGACGCTACGAGCAGTACTTC.

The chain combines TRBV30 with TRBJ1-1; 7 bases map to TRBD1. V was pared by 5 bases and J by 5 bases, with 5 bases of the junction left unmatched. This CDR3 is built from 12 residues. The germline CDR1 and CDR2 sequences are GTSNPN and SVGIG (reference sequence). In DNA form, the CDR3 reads TGTGCCTGGCATAGGGGGCCAACTGAAGCTTTCTTT. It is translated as CAWHRGPTEAFF.

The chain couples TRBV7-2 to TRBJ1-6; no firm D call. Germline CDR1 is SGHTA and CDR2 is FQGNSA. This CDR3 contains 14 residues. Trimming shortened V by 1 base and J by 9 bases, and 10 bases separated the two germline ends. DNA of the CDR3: TGTGCCAGCAGCTTAGGGCGGACCTCTTCACCCCTCCACTTT. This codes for CASSLGRTSSPLHF.

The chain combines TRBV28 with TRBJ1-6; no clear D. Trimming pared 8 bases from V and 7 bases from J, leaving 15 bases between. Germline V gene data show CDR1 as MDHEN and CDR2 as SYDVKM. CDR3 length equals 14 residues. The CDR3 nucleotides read TGTGCCAGCCTCCCCCCGGGGTGGAATTCACCCCTCCACTTT. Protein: CASLPPGWNSPLHF.

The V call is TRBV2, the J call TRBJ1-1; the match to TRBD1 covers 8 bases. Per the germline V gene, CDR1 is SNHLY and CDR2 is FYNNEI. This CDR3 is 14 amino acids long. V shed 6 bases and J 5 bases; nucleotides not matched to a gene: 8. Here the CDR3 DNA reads TGTGCCAGCAGGGTGGACACAGGGGGAACTGAAGCTTTCTTT. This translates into CASRVDTGGTEAFF.

This CDR3 reads CASSKPGPNGGYTF. The DNA of the CDR3 is TGTGCCAGCAGCAAACCGGGCCCCAACGGCGGCTACACCTTC. The V call is TRBV11-1, the J call TRBJ1-2; D is unresolved. V dropped 5 bases and J dropped 8 bases, with 18 bases sitting between them. The CDR3 is 14 residues long. CDR1 and CDR2 (germline): SGHAT, FQDESV (reference sequence).

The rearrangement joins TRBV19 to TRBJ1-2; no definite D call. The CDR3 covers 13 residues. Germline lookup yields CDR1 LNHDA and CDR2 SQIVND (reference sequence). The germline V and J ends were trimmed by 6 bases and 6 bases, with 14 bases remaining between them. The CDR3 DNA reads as TGTGCCAGTAGGACCGGGAAGTTGGATGGCTACACCTTC. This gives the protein CASRTGKLDGYTF.

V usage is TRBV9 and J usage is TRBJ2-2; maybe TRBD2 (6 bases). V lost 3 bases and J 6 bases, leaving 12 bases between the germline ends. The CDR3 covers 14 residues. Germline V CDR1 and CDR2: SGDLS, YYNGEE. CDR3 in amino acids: CASSAHSGAGELFF. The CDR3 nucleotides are TGTGCCAGCAGCGCCCATTCGGGGGCCGGGGAGCTGTTTTTT.

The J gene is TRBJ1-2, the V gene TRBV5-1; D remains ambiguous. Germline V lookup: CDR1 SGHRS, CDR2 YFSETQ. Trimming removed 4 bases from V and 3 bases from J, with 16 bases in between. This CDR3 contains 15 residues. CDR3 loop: CASSLTDDSYYGYTF. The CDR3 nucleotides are TGCGCCAGCAGCCTTACCGACGACTCATACTATGGCTACACCTTC.

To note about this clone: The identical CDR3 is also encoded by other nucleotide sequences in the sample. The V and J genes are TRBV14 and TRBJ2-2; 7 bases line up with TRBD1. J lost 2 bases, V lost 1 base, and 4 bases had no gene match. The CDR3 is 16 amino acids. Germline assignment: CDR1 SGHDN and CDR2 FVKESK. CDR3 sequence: CASSQARTGNTGELFF. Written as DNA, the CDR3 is TGTGCCAGCAGCCAAGCTCGGACAGGAAACACCGGGGAGCTGTTTTTT.

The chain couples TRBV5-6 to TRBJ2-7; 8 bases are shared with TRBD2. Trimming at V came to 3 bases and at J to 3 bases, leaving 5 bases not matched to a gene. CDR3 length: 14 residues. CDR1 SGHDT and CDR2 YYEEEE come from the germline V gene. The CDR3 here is CASSSGGTSYEQYF. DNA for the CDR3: TGTGCCAGCAGCTCGGGCGGGACTAGCTACGAGCAGTACTTC.

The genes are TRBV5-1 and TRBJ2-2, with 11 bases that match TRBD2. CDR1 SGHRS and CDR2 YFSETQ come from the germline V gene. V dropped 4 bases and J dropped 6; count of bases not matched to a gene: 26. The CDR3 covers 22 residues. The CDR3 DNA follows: TGCGCCAGCAGCCTGCGAACCCCGGGACTAGCGGACCTGAACTTCCCTCCCGGGGAGCTGTTTTTT. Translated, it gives CASSLRTPGLADLNFPPGELFF.

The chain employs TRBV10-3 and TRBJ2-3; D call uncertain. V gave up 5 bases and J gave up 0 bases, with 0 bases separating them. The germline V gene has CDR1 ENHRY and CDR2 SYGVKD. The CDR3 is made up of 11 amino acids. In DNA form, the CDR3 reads TGTGCCATCAGTAGCACAGATACGCAGTATTTT. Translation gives CAISSTDTQYF.

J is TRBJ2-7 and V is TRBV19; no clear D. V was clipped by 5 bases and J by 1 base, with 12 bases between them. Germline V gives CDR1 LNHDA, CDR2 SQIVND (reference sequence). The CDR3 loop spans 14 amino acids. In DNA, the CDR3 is TGTGCCAGTAGTCCACTATACGGGTCCTACGAGCAGTACTTC. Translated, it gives CASSPLYGSYEQYF.

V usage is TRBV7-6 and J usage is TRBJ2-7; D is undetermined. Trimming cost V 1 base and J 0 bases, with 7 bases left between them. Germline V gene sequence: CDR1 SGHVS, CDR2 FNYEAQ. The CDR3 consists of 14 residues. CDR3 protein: CASSLDGSSYEQYF. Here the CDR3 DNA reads TGTGCCAGCAGCTTAGACGGGTCCTCCTACGAGCAGTACTTC.

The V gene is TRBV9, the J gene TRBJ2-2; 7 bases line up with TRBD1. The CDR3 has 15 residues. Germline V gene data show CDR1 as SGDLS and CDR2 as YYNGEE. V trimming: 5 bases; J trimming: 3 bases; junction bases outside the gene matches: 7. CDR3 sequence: CASRQGQGYTGELFF. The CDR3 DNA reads TGTGCCAGCAGACAGGGGCAGGGCTACACCGGGGAGCTGTTTTTT.